The entry below gives a single TCR beta chain sequence along with its context. This clonotype was counted once. Its antigen specificity is not known. Per-nucleotide qualities are absent, and no much larger clonotype sits a single base away. The donors were some 36 Caucasian individuals from Russia, aged roughly 6 to 100 years, who were systemically healthy. Around 10 milliliters of peripheral blood were collected from each donor into EDTA-treated Vacutainer tubes. Ficoll-Paque density-gradient centrifugation was used to isolate PBMCs, with at least 6.5 million per sample. Trizol reagent was used to extract total RNA from PBMCs, with at least 5.5 micrograms per sample. The percentages of naive CD45RAhigh/CD27high T cells were determined by flow cytometry on a PBMC aliquot from every donor. Library method: 5' RACE. The run used an Illumina HiSeq 2500. A second roughly 6 to 12 cycle PCR used a sample-barcoded 5' primer and a J-beta primer mix. A template-switch 5' adaptor carrying 12 random nucleotides introduced a unique molecular identifier onto each TCR beta cDNA molecule. Each sample yielded at least 2.5 million CDR3-containing paired-end reads. All of the RNA was converted into first-strand cDNA using the Mint cDNA synthesis kit, with a TRBC-specific oligonucleotide serving as the primer. After uracil-DNA glycosylase treatment, a first 18-cycle PCR used universal primers M1SS and BC2_uni_R on all cDNA. The authors processed their data as follows. For normalization, 1 million high-quality reads were randomly selected from each sample, with every read carrying a distinct molecular identifier. Instead of being binned into consensus sequences, reads with shared molecular identifiers were discarded. MiTCR, set to a Q25 quality threshold and the strictest error-elimination algorithm, was used for CDR3 identification, clonotype clustering and error correction. A nonparametric unseen species model with Euler transformation was used to estimate a lower bound on total TCR beta diversity. TCRdb reprocessing: public reads trimmed at Q25 with fastp, clones called with MiXCR, in-frame beta chains kept. One record per CDR3 amino acid sequence lists the most common genes and DNA. These V and J calls derive from TCRdb rather than the authors' analysis. Within this sample are around 1,600,000 distinct CDR3 sequences, with 42% of them counted one time only. The biggest ten clones account for about 4% of the sample.

The germline V gene gives CDR1 as LGHNA and CDR2 as YNFKEQ. The V end gives up 0 bases and the J end 6 bases, leaving 5 bases in the junction not matched to a gene. From cysteine to phenylalanine, the CDR3 is 15 amino acids long. The sequence is cut down to CDR3 DNA, 45 bases in frame from base 1. These data originate in a study of blood T cells in healthy people across ages (dated by TCRdb to between 2015 and 2016). In terms of the full investigation: In model experiments, roughly one uniquely barcoded TCR beta cDNA molecule per two T cells was captured by template switching. To track age-related changes in TCR beta repertoire diversity, the study relied on deep sequencing normalized with unique cDNA molecular identifiers. Donors were grouped into four age groups: young (average approximately 16 years), middle-aged (around 39), aged (about 59) and long-lived (about 89). To avoid experimental bias, donors of different ages were spread randomly across the sequencing lanes. Two additional independent replicas of 1 million unique cDNA reads from the same blood draw were analyzed for two donors (one aged 18 to 29 and one aged 80 or older).

Points the paper makes about the study in general: Compared with the aged group, the long-lived group had more naive CD4+ T cells, fewer expanded clones and increased TCR diversity, a pattern suggesting age selection. Estimates of total diversity based on one million sequenced T cells were regarded as lower bounds and as underestimates. Observed TCR beta diversity per million T cells fell roughly linearly with age, and a significant reduction was already apparent by age about 36. Conclusive comparison of naive and antigen-experienced compartments was prevented by the profiling of bulk unsorted PBMCs. A strong correlation was found between observed TCR beta diversity and the percentage of naive T cells measured by flow cytometry. The CMV infection status of donors was not known, potentially confounding age-related changes in expanded clonotypes.

The receptor chain draws on TRBV4-2 and TRBJ1-5, with TRBD1 matching 7 junction bases. Sequencing input: blood. This TCR came from a woman between 18 and 29 years old in good health. The DNA reads TGTGCCAGCAGCCAAGAGTTCTCAGGGGGTCAGCCCCAGCATTTT. Translated, this gives CASSQEFSGGQPQHF.